This T cell receptor (beta chain) is from a study of blood T cells in healthy people across ages (dated by TCRdb to 2014 to 2015). As for the study more broadly: In model experiments, template switching captured about one uniquely barcoded TCR beta cDNA molecule for every two T cells. Donors of different ages were randomly distributed across sequencing lanes to avoid experimental bias. To track age-related changes in TCR beta repertoire diversity, the study relied on deep sequencing normalized with unique cDNA molecular identifiers. Four age groups were formed from the donors: young (average approximately 16 years), middle-aged (around 41), aged (more than 55) and long-lived (about 75). The study analyzed two additional independent replicas of 1 million unique cDNA reads from the same blood draw for two donors, one aged 18 to 30 and one aged 80 or older.

The library was built by means of 5' RACE. These reads were obtained on an Illumina HiSeq 2500. The second PCR ran for roughly 7 to 11 cycles and used a J-beta primer mix along with a sample-barcoded 5' primer. Each TCR beta cDNA molecule received a unique molecular identifier from a template-switch 5' adaptor carrying 12 random nucleotides. Each sample yielded at least 2.5 million CDR3-containing paired-end reads. First-strand cDNA was synthesized from all RNA with the Mint cDNA synthesis kit, primed by a TRBC-specific oligonucleotide. After uracil-DNA glycosylase treatment, a first 18-cycle PCR used universal primers M1SS and BC2_uni_R on all cDNA. In the paper's pipeline: Each sample was normalized by randomly selecting 1 million high-quality reads, each carrying a distinct molecular identifier. Reads with shared molecular identifiers were discarded instead of being binned into consensus sequences. MiTCR, with a Q25 quality threshold and the strictest error-elimination algorithm, was used for CDR3 identification, clonotype clustering and error correction. Lower-bound total TCR beta diversity was estimated with a nonparametric unseen species model using Euler transformation. TCRdb handled the public reads itself, with Q25 trimming in fastp and clone calling in MiXCR, and kept productive beta chains. CDR3 protein duplicates are merged, each entry listing the most common genes and DNA. The V and J calls shown here were made by TCRdb, not taken from the authors' results. Across this sample there are roughly 1,300,000 distinct CDR3 sequences, with roughly 64% seen only once. The ten largest make up over 5.5% of the sample.

Notes on this clonotype: Its cognate antigen has yet to be identified. Per-base qualities were not stored, and no clone one base away is much larger.

Here is what the overall study found, with its caveats: The percentage of naive T cells measured by flow cytometry correlated strongly with observed TCR beta diversity. Estimates of total diversity from one million sequenced T cells were regarded as lower bounds and underestimates. Observed TCR beta diversity per million T cells fell roughly linearly with age, and a significant reduction was already apparent by age around 40. Compared with the aged group, more naive CD4+ T cells, fewer expanded clones and increased TCR diversity were shown by the long-lived group, suggesting age selection. Since profiling was done on bulk unsorted PBMCs, naive and antigen-experienced compartments could not be conclusively compared. The CMV infection status of donors was not known, potentially confounding age-related changes in expanded clonotypes.

Donors were 39 systemically healthy Caucasian individuals from Russia aged roughly 6 to 90 years. Each donor gave roughly 9 milliliters of peripheral blood, drawn into EDTA-treated Vacutainer tubes. Ficoll-Paque density-gradient centrifugation was used to isolate PBMCs, with at least 7 million per sample. Total RNA was extracted from PBMCs with Trizol reagent, with at least 5.5 micrograms obtained per sample. Naive CD45RAhigh/CD27high T cell percentages were measured by flow cytometry on a PBMC aliquot from every donor. The CDR3 has 20 amino acids, counting the end cysteine and phenylalanine. Just CDR3 DNA is preserved here, 60 bases in frame from base 1. CDR1 and CDR2 were assigned from the germline V gene as LGHNA and YNFKEQ. V has 0 bases trimmed and J has 1 base trimmed; junction bases matching no gene number 14.

Recombination connected TRBV4-2 to TRBJ2-3, with 9 central nucleotides matching TRBD2. The sample taken for sequencing was blood. This clonotype originated in a man aged 18 to 29 in good health. This receptor has the CDR3 CASSQELQAGVAGGTDTQYF. The sequence in DNA is TGTGCCAGCAGCCAAGAGTTACAGGCTGGGGTAGCGGGGGGCACAGATACGCAGTATTTT.